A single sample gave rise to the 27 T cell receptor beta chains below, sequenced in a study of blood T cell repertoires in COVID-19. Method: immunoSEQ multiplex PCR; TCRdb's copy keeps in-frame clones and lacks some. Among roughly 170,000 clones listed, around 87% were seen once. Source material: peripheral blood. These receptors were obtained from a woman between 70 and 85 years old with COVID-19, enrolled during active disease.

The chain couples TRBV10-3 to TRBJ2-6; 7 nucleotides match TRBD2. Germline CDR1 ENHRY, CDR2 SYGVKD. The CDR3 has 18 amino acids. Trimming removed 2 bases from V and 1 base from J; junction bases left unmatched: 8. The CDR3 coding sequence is TGTGCCATCAGTGAGGGTACGGGAGGAGGGTCTGGGGCCAACGTCCTGACTTTC. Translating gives CAISEGTGGGSGANVLTF.

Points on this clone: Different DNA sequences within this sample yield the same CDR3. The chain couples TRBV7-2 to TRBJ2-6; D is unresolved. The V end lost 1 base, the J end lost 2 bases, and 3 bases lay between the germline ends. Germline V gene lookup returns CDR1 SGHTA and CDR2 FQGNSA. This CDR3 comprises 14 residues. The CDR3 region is CASSLGPGANVLTF. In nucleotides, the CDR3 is TGTGCCAGCAGCTTAGGGCCTGGGGCCAACGTCCTGACTTTC.

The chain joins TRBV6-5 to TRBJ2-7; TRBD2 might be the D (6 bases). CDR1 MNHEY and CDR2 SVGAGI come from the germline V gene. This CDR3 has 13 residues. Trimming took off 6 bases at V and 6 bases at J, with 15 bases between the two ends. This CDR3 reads CASSVAGSGEQYF. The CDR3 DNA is TGTGCCAGCAGCGTGGCGGGGTCCGGCGAGCAGTACTTC.

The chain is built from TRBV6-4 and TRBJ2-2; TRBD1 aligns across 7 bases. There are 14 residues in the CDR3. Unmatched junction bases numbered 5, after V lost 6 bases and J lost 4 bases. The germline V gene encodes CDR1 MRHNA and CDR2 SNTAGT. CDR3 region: CASSRTGVTGELFF. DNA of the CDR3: TGTGCCAGCAGCCGAACAGGGGTCACCGGGGAGCTGTTTTTT.

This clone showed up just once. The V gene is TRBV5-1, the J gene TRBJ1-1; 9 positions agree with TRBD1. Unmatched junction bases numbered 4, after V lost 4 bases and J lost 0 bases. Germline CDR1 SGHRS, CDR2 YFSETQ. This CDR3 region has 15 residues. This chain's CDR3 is CASSGGQGLNTEAFF. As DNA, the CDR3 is TGCGCCAGCAGCGGGGGACAGGGCCTGAACACTGAAGCTTTCTTT.

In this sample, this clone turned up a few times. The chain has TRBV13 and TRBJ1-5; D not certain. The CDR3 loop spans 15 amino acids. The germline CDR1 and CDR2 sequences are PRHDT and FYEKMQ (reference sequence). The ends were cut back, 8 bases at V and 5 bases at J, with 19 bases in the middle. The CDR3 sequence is CASGQIPRAYQPQHF. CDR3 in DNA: TGTGCCAGCGGGCAGATACCAAGAGCATATCAGCCCCAGCATTTT. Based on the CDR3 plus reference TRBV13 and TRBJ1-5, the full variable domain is AAGVIQSPRHLIKEKRETATLKCYPIPRHDTVYWYQQGPGQDPQFLISFYEKMQSDKGSIPDRFSAQQFSDYHSELNMSSLELGDSALYFCASGQIPRAYQPQHFGDGTRLSIL.

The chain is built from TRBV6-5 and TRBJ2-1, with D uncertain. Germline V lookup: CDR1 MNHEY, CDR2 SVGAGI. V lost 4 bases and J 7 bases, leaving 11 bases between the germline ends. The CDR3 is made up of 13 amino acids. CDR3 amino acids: CASSSPRWNEQFF. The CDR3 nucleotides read TGTGCCAGCAGTTCCCCCCGGTGGAATGAGCAGTTCTTC.

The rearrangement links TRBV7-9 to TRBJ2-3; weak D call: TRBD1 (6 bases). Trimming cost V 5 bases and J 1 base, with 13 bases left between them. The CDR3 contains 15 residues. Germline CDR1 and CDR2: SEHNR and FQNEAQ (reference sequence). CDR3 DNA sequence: TGTGCCAGCAGCCTTGGGACATCCGGCACAGATACGCAGTATTTT. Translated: CASSLGTSGTDTQYF.

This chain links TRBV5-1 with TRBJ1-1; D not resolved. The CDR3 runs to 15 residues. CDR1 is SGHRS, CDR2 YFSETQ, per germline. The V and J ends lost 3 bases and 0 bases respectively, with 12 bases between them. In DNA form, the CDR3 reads TGCGCCAGCAGCTCCAGTGCCCGAATGAACACTGAAGCTTTCTTT. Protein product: CASSSSARMNTEAFF.

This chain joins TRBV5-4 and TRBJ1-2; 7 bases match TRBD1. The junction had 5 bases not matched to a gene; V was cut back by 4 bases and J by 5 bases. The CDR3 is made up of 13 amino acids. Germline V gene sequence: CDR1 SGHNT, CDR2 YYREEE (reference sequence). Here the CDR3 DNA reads TGTGCCAGCAGCCCACAGGGGATATATGGCTACACCTTC. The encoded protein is CASSPQGIYGYTF.

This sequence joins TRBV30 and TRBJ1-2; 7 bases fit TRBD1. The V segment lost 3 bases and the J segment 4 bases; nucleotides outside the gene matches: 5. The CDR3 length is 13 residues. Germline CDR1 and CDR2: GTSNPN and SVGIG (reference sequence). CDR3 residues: CAWRETGPYGYTF. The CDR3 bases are TGTGCCTGGAGAGAGACAGGGCCCTATGGCTACACCTTC.

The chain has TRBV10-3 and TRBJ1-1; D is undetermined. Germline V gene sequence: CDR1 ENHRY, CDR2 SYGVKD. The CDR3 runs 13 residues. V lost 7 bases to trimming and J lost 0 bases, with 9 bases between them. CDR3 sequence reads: CAINPGLNTEAFF. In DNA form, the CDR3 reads TGTGCCATCAACCCGGGTTTGAACACTGAAGCTTTCTTT.

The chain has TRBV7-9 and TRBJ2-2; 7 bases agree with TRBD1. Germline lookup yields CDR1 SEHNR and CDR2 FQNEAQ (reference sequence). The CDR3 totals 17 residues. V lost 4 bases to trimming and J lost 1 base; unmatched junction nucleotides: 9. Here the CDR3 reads CASSSNAGTENTGELFF. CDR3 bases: TGTGCCAGCAGCTCCAACGCCGGGACAGAGAACACCGGGGAGCTGTTTTTT. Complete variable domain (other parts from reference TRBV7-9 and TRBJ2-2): DTGVSQNPRHKITKRGQNVTFRCDPISEHNRLYWYRQTLGQGPEFLTYFQNEAQLEKSRLLSDRFSAERPKGSFSTLEIQRTEQGDSAMYLCASSSNAGTENTGELFFGEGSRLTVL.

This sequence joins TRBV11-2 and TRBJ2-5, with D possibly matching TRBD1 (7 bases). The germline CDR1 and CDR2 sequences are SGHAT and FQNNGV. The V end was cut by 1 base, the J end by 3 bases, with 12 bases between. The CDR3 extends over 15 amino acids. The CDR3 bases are TGTGCCAGCAGCTTAGGGTCCAGGGGGGAAGAGACCCAGTACTTC. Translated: CASSLGSRGEETQYF.

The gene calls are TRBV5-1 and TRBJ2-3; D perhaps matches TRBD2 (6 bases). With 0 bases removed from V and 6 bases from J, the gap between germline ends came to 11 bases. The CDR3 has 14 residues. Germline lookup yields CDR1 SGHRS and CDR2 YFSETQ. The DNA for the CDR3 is TGCGCCAGCAGCTTGGGACTAGACCCTGATACGCAGTATTTT. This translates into CASSLGLDPDTQYF. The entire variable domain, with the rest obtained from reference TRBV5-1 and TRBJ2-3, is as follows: KAGVTQTPRYLIKTRGQQVTLSCSPISGHRSVSWYQQTPGQGLQFLFEYFSETQRNKGNFPGRFSGRQFSNSRSEMNVSTLELGDSALYLCASSLGLDPDTQYFGPGTRLTVL.

The CDR3 is CAISIAGATDTQYF. The CDR3 region has the DNA TGTGCCATCAGTATAGCGGGAGCCACAGATACGCAGTATTTT. This chain connects TRBV10-3 to TRBJ2-3; 9 nucleotides match TRBD2. There are 14 residues in the CDR3. Germline trimming cut 5 bases from V and 2 bases from J; bases unmatched to any gene: 2. CDR1 and CDR2 from the germline V gene are ENHRY and SYGVKD.

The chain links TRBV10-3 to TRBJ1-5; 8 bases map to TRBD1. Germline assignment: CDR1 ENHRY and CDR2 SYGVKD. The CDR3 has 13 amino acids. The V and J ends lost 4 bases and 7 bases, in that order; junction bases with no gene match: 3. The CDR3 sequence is CAISVDRGQPQHF. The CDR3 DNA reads TGTGCCATCAGTGTTGACAGGGGACAGCCCCAGCATTTT.

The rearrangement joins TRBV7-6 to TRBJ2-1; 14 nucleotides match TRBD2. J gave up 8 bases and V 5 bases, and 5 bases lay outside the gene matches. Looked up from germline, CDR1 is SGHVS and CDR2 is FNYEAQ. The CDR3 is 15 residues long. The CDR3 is CASSPGTSGSDEQFF. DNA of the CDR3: TGTGCCAGCAGCCCGGGGACTAGCGGGAGCGATGAGCAGTTCTTC.

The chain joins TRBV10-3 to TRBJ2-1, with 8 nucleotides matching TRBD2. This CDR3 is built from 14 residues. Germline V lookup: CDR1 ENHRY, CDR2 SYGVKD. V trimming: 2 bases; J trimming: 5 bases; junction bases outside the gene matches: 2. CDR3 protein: CAISERAGDNEQFF. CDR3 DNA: TGTGCCATCAGTGAGCGAGCGGGAGACAATGAGCAGTTCTTC.

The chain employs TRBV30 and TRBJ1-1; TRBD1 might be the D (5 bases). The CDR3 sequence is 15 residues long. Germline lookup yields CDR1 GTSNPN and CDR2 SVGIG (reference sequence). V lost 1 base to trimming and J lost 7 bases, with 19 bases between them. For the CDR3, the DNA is TGTGCCTGGAGTGATAACAGGCTCCCGGGTGGTGAAGCTTTCTTT. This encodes CAWSDNRLPGGEAFF. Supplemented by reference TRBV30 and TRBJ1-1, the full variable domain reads SQTIHQWPATLVQPVGSPLSLECTVEGTSNPNLYWYRQAAGRGLQLLFYSVGIGQISSEVPQNLSASRPQDRQFILSSKKLLLSDSGFYLCAWSDNRLPGGEAFFGQGTRLTVV.

CDR3 DNA sequence: TGCAGCGTTCGGCCCGCGGGAGACACTAATGAAAAACTGTTTTTT. This codes for CSVRPAGDTNEKLFF. The chain carries TRBV29-1 and TRBJ1-4; D not resolved. The germline gives CDR1 SQVTM, CDR2 ANQGSEA. With 5 bases removed from V and 2 bases from J, the gap between germline ends came to 15 bases. CDR3 length: 15 amino acids.

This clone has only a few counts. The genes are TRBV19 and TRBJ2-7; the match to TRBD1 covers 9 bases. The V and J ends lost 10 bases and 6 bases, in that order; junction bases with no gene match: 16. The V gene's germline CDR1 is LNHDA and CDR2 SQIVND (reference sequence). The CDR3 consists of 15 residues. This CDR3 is CATTRGGTGTVEQYF. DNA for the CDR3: TGTGCCACCACCAGGGGCGGGACAGGGACGGTCGAGCAGTACTTC.

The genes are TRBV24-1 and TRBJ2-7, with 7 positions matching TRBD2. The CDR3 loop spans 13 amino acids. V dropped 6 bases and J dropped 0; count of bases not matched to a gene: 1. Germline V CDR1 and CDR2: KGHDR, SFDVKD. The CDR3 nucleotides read TGTGCCACCAGTAGCGGGAACTCCTACGAGCAGTACTTC. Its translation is CATSSGNSYEQYF.

The CDR3, as DNA: TGTGCCAGCAGCCAAGAGCGACTCTCCAGCTACGAGCAGTACTTC. This sequence encodes CASSQERLSSYEQYF. The rearrangement uses TRBV4-2 and TRBJ2-7; D remains ambiguous. V shed 0 bases and J shed 3 bases, with 12 bases lying between them. CDR1 LGHNA and CDR2 YNFKEQ come from the germline V gene. This CDR3 spans 15 amino acids.

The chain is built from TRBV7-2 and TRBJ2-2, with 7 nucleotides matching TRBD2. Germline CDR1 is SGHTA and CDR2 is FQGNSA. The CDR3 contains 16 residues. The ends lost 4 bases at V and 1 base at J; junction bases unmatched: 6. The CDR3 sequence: CASSSSGLLNTGELFF. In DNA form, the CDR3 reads TGTGCCAGCAGCTCCTCGGGACTACTGAACACCGGGGAGCTGTTTTTT.

CDR3 in amino acids: CASSESWTSGSSYNEQFF. DNA for the CDR3: TGTGCCAGCAGTGAATCCTGGACTAGCGGGAGTTCCTACAATGAGCAGTTCTTC. This sequence joins TRBV25-1 and TRBJ2-1, with TRBD2 matching over 13 bases. Germline lookup yields CDR1 MGHDK and CDR2 SYGVNS. The CDR3 loop spans 18 amino acids. V gave up 1 base and J gave up 1 base; unmatched junction bases: 4.

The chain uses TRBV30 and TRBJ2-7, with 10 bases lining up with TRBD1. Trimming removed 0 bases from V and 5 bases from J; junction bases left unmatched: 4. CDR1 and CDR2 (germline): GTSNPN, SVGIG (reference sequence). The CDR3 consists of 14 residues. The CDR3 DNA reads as TGTGCCTGGAGTGTAGACAGGGGGCTCGACGAGCAGTACTTC. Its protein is CAWSVDRGLDEQYF.